One sample yielded the 12 T cell receptor beta chains listed below, sequenced in a study of Ad26.COV2.S vaccination and SARS-CoV-2 variants. Treatment defined: 19 received Ad26.COV2.S at low or high dose, single or two shots; about 5 received placebo; per-sample allocation not given. Day 63 following the first vaccine or placebo injection was when the samples were taken. The repertoire was sequenced with immunoSEQ multiplex PCR; TCRdb's copy has only in-frame clones and lacks some. The table shows hundreds of thousands of clones, with more than 70% occurring only once. The input for sequencing was peripheral blood, taken in a trial of Ad26.COV2.S vaccine versus placebo. The receptors originated from a person aged 18-65 years who received the Ad26.COV2.S COVID-19 vaccine or a placebo.

J is TRBJ2-5 and V is TRBV30; either TRBD1 or TRBD2 may fit D (6 bases each). CDR1 and CDR2 (germline): GTSNPN, SVGIG (reference sequence). Between the trimmed V and J ends, which lost 0 bases and 4 bases, there was a span of 15 bases. This CDR3 comprises 15 residues. The CDR3 spells CAWSVFGGAGETQYF. The CDR3 DNA reads as TGTGCCTGGAGTGTATTCGGGGGCGCGGGAGAGACCCAGTACTTC.

The chain joins TRBV30 to TRBJ2-7; 9 positions match TRBD2. There are 13 residues in the CDR3. V lost 6 bases to trimming and J lost 3 bases; unmatched junction nucleotides: 6. Germline-derived CDR1 and CDR2 are GTSNPN and SVGIG (reference sequence). CDR3 sequence reads: CACQLAGVYEQYF. The CDR3 region has the DNA TGTGCCTGCCAATTAGCGGGGGTCTACGAGCAGTACTTC.

The chain is built from TRBV7-8 and TRBJ2-5; 13 bases fit TRBD2. J lost 5 bases, V lost 5 bases, and 8 bases had no gene match. Germline CDR1 is SGHVS and CDR2 is FQNEAQ. The CDR3 spans 16 residues. The CDR3 region has the DNA TGTGCCAGCAGCGCCGGACTAGCGGGAGCCGGGGAGACCCAGTACTTC. It yields the protein CASSAGLAGAGETQYF.

The chain recombines TRBV25-1 with TRBJ2-2, with a weak D call TRBD2 (5 bases). Germline V gene data show CDR1 as MGHDK and CDR2 as SYGVNS. This CDR3 is 15 amino acids long. The ends were cut back, 8 bases at V and 3 bases at J, with 16 bases in the middle. The CDR3 reads CASATTREYTGELFF. The CDR3 coding sequence is TGTGCCAGCGCAACAACGAGGGAGTACACCGGGGAGCTGTTTTTT.

This chain uses TRBV6-5 with TRBJ1-6; possible D gene TRBD1, 5 bases. V lost 7 bases and J lost 9, with 13 bases in between. The CDR3 has 13 residues. CDR1 is MNHEY and CDR2 is SVGAGI in the germline V gene. As DNA, the CDR3 is TGTGCCAGCACCACCCCAGGGAGTTCACCCCTCCACTTT. This translates into CASTTPGSSPLHF.

The chain is built from TRBV19 and TRBJ1-5, with 7 bases matching TRBD1. V lost 7 bases, J lost 6 bases, and 9 bases stayed unmatched. CDR1 and CDR2 (germline): LNHDA, SQIVND (reference sequence). CDR3 length equals 14 residues. The CDR3 DNA reads as TGTGCCAGTATACCGACAGGGTGGGGTCAGCCCCAGCATTTT. Residues: CASIPTGWGQPQHF. Complete variable domain (other parts from reference TRBV19 and TRBJ1-5): DGGITQSPKYLFRKEGQNVTLSCEQNLNHDAMYWYRQDPGQGLRLIYYSQIVNDFQKGDIAEGYSVSREKKESFPLTVTSAQKNPTAFYLCASIPTGWGQPQHFGDGTRLSIL.

The chain has TRBV6-5 and TRBJ2-4; the D is unclear. This CDR3 comprises 13 residues. Germline V gene data show CDR1 as MNHEY and CDR2 as SVGAGI. Deletions cut 2 bases from V and 3 bases from J, with 5 bases between. CDR3 sequence: CASSYRFKNIQYF. As DNA, the CDR3 is TGTGCCAGCAGTTACAGGTTCAAAAACATTCAGTACTTC.

The genes are TRBV2 and TRBJ2-7; 12 bases align to TRBD2. Germline CDR1 and CDR2: SNHLY and FYNNEI. This CDR3 contains 18 residues. The ends lost 1 base at V and 4 bases at J; junction bases unmatched: 11. The CDR3: CASSEDWATSGRIYEQYF. The CDR3 nucleotides read TGTGCCAGCAGTGAAGACTGGGCCACTAGCGGGAGGATTTACGAGCAGTACTTC.

J is TRBJ1-6 and V is TRBV6-1, with TRBD1 identical over 9 bases. Germline values: CDR1 MNHNS, CDR2 SASEGT. CDR3 length: 16 residues. With V trimmed by 1 base and J by 10 bases, 8 bases remained unmatched. The DNA of the CDR3 is TGTGCCAGCAGTGAAGAGCTGGGACAGGGTAAATCACCCCTCCACTTT. Amino acids: CASSEELGQGKSPLHF.

The chain couples TRBV5-1 to TRBJ1-3; no clear D gene. CDR3 size: 15 residues. V was cut by 4 bases and J by 0 bases, with 11 bases left in between. CDR1 is SGHRS and CDR2 is YFSETQ in the germline V gene. The CDR3, as DNA: TGCGCCAGCAGCCAACTAGGCCACTCTGGAAACACCATATATTTT. Translating it yields CASSQLGHSGNTIYF.

This chain uses TRBV27 with TRBJ2-7, with a possible D match to TRBD2 (6 bases). This CDR3 contains 15 residues. Germline lookup yields CDR1 MNHEY and CDR2 SMNVEV (reference sequence). The V gene lost 5 bases and the J gene lost 3 bases, with 17 bases spanning the gap. CDR3 amino acids: CASSVRVGLNYEQYF. For the CDR3, the DNA is TGTGCCAGCAGTGTAAGGGTGGGACTTAACTACGAGCAGTACTTC.

This chain joins TRBV14 and TRBJ2-3, with 7 bases matching TRBD1. J lost 2 bases, V lost 4 bases, and 6 bases had no gene match. This CDR3 region has 15 residues. CDR1 is SGHDN and CDR2 is FVKESK in the germline V gene. Here the CDR3 reads CASSRQGIATDTQYF. CDR3 nucleotide sequence: TGTGCCAGCAGCCGACAGGGAATCGCCACAGATACGCAGTATTTT.